A selection of T cell receptor beta chains follows, all from one sample in a study of identifying expanded T cells in peripheral blood. Repertoires were generated with immunoSEQ multiplex PCR, while TCRdb's copy carries only in-frame clones and drops some. The sample consists of roughly 82,000 clones, approximately 84% of them appearing once. The material sequenced was blood. These receptors were collected from a person between 18 and 75 years old in good health. Each CDR3 is given without its conserved first and last residue. The D gene is left open where the match is weak.

D gene,J gene,V gene,CDR3 length,CDR3 protein
TRBD2,TRBJ2-3,TRBV4-1,12,ASSPREGLDTQY
.,TRBJ1-1,TRBV18,15,ASSPGQGGGMNTEAF
.,TRBJ2-1,TRBV7-2,13,ASSLVVGTYNEQF
TRBD2,TRBJ2-1,TRBV6-5,13,ASVNREGSYNEQF
.,TRBJ1-2,TRBV27,13,ASSFYDRVNYGYT
TRBD2,TRBJ2-1,TRBV7-7,14,ASSLLAGDTYNEQF
TRBD1,TRBJ2-7,TRBV28,13,ASSLSGTASYEQY
TRBD1,TRBJ2-7,TRBV27,13,ASSLVGQGNYEQY
.,TRBJ2-1,TRBV21-1,14,ASSSPTSGRASEQF
.,TRBJ2-5,TRBV7-7,13,ASSLDTGKAETQY
.,TRBJ1-5,TRBV7-2,13,ASSLRFGINQPQH
TRBD1,TRBJ1-2,TRBV9,11,ASSPPDRAGYT
.,TRBJ2-1,TRBV6-5,13,ASSYPAGTTGEQF
TRBD1,TRBJ2-1,TRBV9,12,ASSVQTGTDEQF
.,TRBJ1-4,TRBV28,13,ASSPPGATNEKLF
TRBD1,TRBJ1-2,TRBV18,14,ASSPTGQGEGYGYT
.,TRBJ1-5,TRBV14,12,ASSQGGGNQPQH
.,TRBJ2-3,TRBV28,14,ASSPPIGRSTDTQY
TRBD2,TRBJ2-7,TRBV4-1,14,ASSQFAGLGSYEQY
TRBD2,TRBJ2-1,TRBV7-7,11,ASSLAGGGEQF
.,TRBJ2-3,TRBV9,12,ASSVSTATDTQY
.,TRBJ1-5,TRBV2,13,ASRQGGLLNQPQH
.,TRBJ2-4,TRBV5-3,11,ARRAGTLDIQY
TRBD2,TRBJ2-2,TRBV7-3,14,ASSSASGGNGGELF
TRBD1,TRBJ1-5,TRBV6-1,11,ASSRQGYQPQH
.,TRBJ2-7,TRBV7-9,14,ASSSYSTGLPYEQY
.,TRBJ1-1,TRBV27,13,ASSLSFSMNTEAF
TRBD1,TRBJ2-1,TRBV6-5,10,ASSPGGNEQF
.,TRBJ1-2,TRBV6-6,11,ASSREKDYGYT
TRBD1,TRBJ1-2,TRBV28,11,VTRTGSDYGYT
.,TRBJ2-1,TRBV2,16,ASSSTPPLGAYYIEQF
TRBD2,TRBJ2-1,TRBV5-1,14,ASSARLAGGLDEQF
TRBD1,TRBJ1-1,TRBV7-9,11,ASSSDRDTEAF
TRBD1,TRBJ2-1,TRBV28,13,ASRNRQGSYNEQF
.,TRBJ1-2,TRBV28,12,ASSLESTGRGYT
.,TRBJ2-7,TRBV6-9,14,ASRSYTSTDSYEQY
.,TRBJ1-2,TRBV28,13,ASSLSTGANYGYT
TRBD2,TRBJ2-2,TRBV19,13,ASRGLAGGPKELF
.,TRBJ2-3,TRBV9,13,ASSVLFEGADTQY
TRBD2,TRBJ2-5,TRBV7-9,15,ASSLGTSGLSQETQY
.,TRBJ1-2,TRBV10-3,10,AISEYENGYT
.,TRBJ1-2,TRBV19,11,ASSPGEGIGYT
.,TRBJ1-5,TRBV5-1,13,ASSPGEVGNQPQH
.,TRBJ2-1,TRBV6-5,10,ASSYYGNEQF
TRBD2,TRBJ2-2,TRBV4-2,18,ASSQDLGRLAGGVNGELF
.,TRBJ2-7,TRBV28,11,ASSLQGVYEQY
.,TRBJ1-5,TRBV28,15,ASSSTFRTEPNQPQH
TRBD1,TRBJ1-5,TRBV7-2,13,ASSKTGVSNQPQH
.,TRBJ1-2,TRBV28,11,ASRINRDYGYT
TRBD1,TRBJ2-6,TRBV7-9,13,ASSPGQAGANVLT
.,TRBJ2-3,TRBV4-3,16,ASSQDRGARDGTDTQY
.,TRBJ2-3,TRBV4-2,12,ASSPKKDTDTQY
.,TRBJ1-6,TRBV7-9,11,ASSLGDQWPLH
.,TRBJ2-1,TRBV6-5,11,ASNPTPYNEQF
TRBD2,TRBJ2-5,TRBV19,15,ASSIVLAGGAGETQY